This TCR beta chain was obtained from a study of T cell clonotyping in hematopoietic cell transplantation. Libraries were prepared by immunoSEQ multiplex PCR; TCRdb keeps only in-frame clonotypes and omits some of them. Seen here are 15,000 to 20,000 clones, 70% to 90% observed once, and the top ten hold 3.5% to 4.5%. Study-level findings and limits: Without cell sorting, CD4 versus CD8 contributions remain unresolved.

The CDR3 extends over 16 amino acids. Germline-derived CDR1 and CDR2 are MNHEY and SVGAGI. V trimming: 4 bases; J trimming: 4 bases; junction bases outside the gene matches: 12. In regard to this clone: Its target is not known.

V is TRBV6-5 and J is TRBJ2-7; 8 nucleotides match TRBD1. The clonotype originates from a woman aged 40-49 years in good health. Some clones in this sample may be carry-over from other donors' samples. What was sequenced was peripheral blood mononuclear cells. This CDR3 reads CASSFRDLRGQYEQYF. The CDR3 DNA reads as TGTGCCAGCAGTTTTCGGGACCTCAGGGGGCAGTACGAGCAGTACTTC.